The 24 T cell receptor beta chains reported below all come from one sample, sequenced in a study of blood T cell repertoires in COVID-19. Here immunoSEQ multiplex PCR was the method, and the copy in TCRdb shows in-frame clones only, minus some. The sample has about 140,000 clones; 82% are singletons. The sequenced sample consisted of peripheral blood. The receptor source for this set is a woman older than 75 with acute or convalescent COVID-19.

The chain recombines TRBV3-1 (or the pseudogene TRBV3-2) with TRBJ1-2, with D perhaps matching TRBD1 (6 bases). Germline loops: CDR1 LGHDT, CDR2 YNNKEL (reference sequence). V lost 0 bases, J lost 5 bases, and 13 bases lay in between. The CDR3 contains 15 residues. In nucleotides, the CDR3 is TGTGCCAGCAGCCAAGATTTCGGACAGATTTATGGCTACACCTTC. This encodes CASSQDFGQIYGYTF.

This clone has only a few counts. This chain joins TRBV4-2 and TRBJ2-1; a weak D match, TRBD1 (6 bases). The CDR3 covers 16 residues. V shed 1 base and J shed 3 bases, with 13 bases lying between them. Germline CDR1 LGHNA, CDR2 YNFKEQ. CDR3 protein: CASSQVRGSNYNEQFF. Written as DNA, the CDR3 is TGTGCCAGCAGCCAAGTTAGGGGGTCTAACTACAATGAGCAGTTCTTC.

The CDR3 coding sequence is TGCGCCAGCAGCCAAATGGGACTCTCCGGGAGTATGCAGTACTTC. It translates to CASSQMGLSGSMQYF. The gene calls are TRBV4-1 and TRBJ2-7; D possibly corresponds to TRBD2 (6 bases). Germline V lookup: CDR1 MGHRA, CDR2 YSYEKL. The CDR3 is made up of 15 amino acids. V lost 2 bases to trimming and J lost 9 bases, with 20 bases between them.

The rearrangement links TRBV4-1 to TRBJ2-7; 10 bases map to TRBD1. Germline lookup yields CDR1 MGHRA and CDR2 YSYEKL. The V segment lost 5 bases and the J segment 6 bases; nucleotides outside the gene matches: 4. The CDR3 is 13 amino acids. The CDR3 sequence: CASSYRTGGEQYF. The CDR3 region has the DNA TGCGCCAGCAGCTACCGGACAGGGGGCGAGCAGTACTTC.

CDR3 residues: CASSLWAEYNEQFF. The DNA for the CDR3 is TGTGCCAGCAGCCTCTGGGCAGAATACAATGAGCAGTTCTTC. The chain joins TRBV9 to TRBJ2-1; D unclear. The CDR3 has 14 residues. The germline V gene has CDR1 SGDLS and CDR2 YYNGEE. V lost 4 bases and J lost 4, with 12 bases in between.

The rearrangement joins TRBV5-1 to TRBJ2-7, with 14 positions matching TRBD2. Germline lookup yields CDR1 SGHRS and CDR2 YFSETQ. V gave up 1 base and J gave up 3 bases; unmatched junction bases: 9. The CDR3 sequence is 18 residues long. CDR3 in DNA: TGCGCCAGCAGCTTGACCTCCGGGACTAGCGGGAGTTACTACGAGCAGTACTTC. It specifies CASSLTSGTSGSYYEQYF.

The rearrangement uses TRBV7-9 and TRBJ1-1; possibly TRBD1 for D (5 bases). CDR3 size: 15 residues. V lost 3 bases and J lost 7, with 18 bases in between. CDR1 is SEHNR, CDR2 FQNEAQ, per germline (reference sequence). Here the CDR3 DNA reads TGTGCCAGCAGCTTCTGGGGGGAATTAACGCTTGAAGCTTTCTTT. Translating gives CASSFWGELTLEAFF.

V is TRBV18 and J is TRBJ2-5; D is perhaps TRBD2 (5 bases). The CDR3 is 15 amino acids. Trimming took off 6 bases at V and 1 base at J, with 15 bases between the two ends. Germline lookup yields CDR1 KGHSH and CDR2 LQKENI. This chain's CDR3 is CASSSFQRGQETQYF. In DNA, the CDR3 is TGTGCCAGCTCCTCCTTCCAACGGGGCCAAGAGACCCAGTACTTC.

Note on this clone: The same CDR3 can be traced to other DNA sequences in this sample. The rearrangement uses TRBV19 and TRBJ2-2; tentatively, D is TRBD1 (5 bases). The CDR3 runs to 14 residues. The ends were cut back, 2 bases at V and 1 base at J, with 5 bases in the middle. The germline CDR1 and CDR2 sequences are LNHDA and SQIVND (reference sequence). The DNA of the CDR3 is TGTGCCAGTAGTATACAGGGGAACACCGGGGAGCTGTTTTTT. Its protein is CASSIQGNTGELFF.

The DNA for the CDR3 is TGTGCCAGCAGTCCCCCCGGCGGGGAGACCCAGTACTTC. It is translated as CASSPPGGETQYF. The genes are TRBV28 and TRBJ2-5; tentatively, D is TRBD2 (5 bases). Germline V gene lookup returns CDR1 MDHEN and CDR2 SYDVKM. V was trimmed by 5 bases and J by 5 bases, leaving 12 bases between them. This CDR3 is 13 amino acids long.

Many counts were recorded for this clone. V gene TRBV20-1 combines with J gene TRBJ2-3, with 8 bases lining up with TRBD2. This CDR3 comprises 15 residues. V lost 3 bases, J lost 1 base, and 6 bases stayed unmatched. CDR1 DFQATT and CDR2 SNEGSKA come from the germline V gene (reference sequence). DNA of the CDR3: TGCAGTGCTAGTCAACGGGAGGGCGGCACAGATACGCAGTATTTT. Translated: CSASQREGGTDTQYF.

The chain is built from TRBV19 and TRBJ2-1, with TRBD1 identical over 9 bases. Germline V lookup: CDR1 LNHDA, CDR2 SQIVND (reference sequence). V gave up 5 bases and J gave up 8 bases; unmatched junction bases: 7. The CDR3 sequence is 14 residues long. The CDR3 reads CASSRRTGADEQFF. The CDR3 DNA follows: TGTGCCAGTAGTCGGAGGACAGGGGCCGATGAGCAGTTCTTC. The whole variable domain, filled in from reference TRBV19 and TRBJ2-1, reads DGGITQSPKYLFRKEGQNVTLSCEQNLNHDAMYWYRQDPGQGLRLIYYSQIVNDFQKGDIAEGYSVSREKKESFPLTVTSAQKNPTAFYLCASSRRTGADEQFFGPGTRLTVL.

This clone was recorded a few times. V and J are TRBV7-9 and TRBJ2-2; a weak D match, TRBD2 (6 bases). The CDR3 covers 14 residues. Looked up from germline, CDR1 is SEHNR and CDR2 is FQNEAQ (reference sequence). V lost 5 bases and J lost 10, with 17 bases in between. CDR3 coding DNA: TGTGCCAGCAGCCCGGGACTGCCGTACGAGGAGCTGTTTTTT. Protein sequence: CASSPGLPYEELFF. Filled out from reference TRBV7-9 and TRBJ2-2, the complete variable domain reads DTGVSQNPRHKITKRGQNVTFRCDPISEHNRLYWYRQTLGQGPEFLTYFQNEAQLEKSRLLSDRFSAERPKGSFSTLEIQRTEQGDSAMYLCASSPGLPYEELFFGEGSRLTVL.

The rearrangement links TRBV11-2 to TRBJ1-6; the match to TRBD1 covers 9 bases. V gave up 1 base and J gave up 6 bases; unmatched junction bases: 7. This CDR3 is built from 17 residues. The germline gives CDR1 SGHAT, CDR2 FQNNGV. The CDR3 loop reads CASSLAGQGKGNSPLHF. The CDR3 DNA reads TGTGCCAGCAGCTTAGCGGGACAGGGAAAAGGTAATTCACCCCTCCACTTT. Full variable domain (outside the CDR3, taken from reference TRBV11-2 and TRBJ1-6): EAGVAQSPRYKIIEKRQSVAFWCNPISGHATLYWYQQILGQGPKLLIQFQNNGVVDDSQLPKDRFSAERLKGVDSTLKIQPAKLEDSAVYLCASSLAGQGKGNSPLHFGNGTRLTVT.

The CDR3 nucleotides read TGTGCCAGCAGTTCCCGGGTAGCCGGAACCTTCTACGAGCAGTACTTC. Translating gives CASSSRVAGTFYEQYF. The chain joins TRBV27 to TRBJ2-7; unclear D gene. V lost 4 bases and J 3 bases, leaving 19 bases between the germline ends. The CDR3 length is 16 residues. Germline loops: CDR1 MNHEY, CDR2 SMNVEV (reference sequence).

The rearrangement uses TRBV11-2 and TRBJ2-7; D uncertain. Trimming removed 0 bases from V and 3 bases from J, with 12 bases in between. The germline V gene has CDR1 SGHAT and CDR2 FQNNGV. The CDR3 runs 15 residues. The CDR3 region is CASSLESSEYYEQYF. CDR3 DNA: TGTGCCAGCAGCTTAGAATCCAGCGAGTACTACGAGCAGTACTTC.

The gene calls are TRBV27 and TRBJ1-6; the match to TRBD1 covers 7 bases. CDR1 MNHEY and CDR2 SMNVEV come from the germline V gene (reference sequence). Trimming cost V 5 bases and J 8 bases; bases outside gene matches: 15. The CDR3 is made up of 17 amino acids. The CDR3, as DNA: TGTGCCAGCAGTCCTGAGGGGGCGGGGGGCGCGCATTCACCCCTCCACTTT. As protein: CASSPEGAGGAHSPLHF.

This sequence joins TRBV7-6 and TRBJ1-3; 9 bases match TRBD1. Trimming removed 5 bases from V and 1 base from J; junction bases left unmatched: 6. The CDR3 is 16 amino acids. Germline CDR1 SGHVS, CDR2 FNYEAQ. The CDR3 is CASSPRQGGSGNTIYF. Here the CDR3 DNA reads TGTGCCAGCAGCCCCCGACAGGGGGGATCTGGAAACACCATATATTTT. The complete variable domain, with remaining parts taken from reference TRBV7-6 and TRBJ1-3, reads GAGVSQSPRYKVTKRGQDVALRCDPISGHVSLYWYRQALGQGPEFLTYFNYEAQQDKSGLPNDRFSAERPEGSISTLTIQRTEQRDSAMYRCASSPRQGGSGNTIYFGEGSWLTVV.

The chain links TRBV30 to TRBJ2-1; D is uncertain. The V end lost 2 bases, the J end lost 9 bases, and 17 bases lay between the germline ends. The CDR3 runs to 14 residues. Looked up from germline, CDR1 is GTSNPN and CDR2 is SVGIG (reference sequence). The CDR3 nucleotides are TGTGCCTGGAGTCCGTTCTCACCTAGTACTGAGCAGTTCTTC. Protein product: CAWSPFSPSTEQFF.

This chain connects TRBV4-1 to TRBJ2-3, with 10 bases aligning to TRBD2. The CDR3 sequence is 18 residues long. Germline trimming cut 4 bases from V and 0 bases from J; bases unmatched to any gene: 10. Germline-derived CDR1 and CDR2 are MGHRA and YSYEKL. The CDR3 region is CASSLGRGLAASTDTQYF. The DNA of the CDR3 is TGCGCCAGCAGCCTCGGCCGCGGACTAGCGGCTAGCACAGATACGCAGTATTTT.

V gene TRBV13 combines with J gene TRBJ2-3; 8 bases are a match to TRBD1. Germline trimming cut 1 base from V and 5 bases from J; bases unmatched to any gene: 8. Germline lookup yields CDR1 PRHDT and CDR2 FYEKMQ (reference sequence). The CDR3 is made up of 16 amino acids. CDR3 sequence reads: CASSLVRPGGQDTQYF. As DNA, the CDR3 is TGTGCCAGCAGCTTAGTTCGACCAGGGGGCCAAGATACGCAGTATTTT.

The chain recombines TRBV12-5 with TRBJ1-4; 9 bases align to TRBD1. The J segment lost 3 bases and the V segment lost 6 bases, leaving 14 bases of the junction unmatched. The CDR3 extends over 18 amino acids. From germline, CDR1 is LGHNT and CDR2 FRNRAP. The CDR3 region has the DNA TGTGCTAGTGGCCCACTTGGGGGGACAGGGCTCGCTAATGAAAAACTGTTTTTT. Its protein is CASGPLGGTGLANEKLFF.

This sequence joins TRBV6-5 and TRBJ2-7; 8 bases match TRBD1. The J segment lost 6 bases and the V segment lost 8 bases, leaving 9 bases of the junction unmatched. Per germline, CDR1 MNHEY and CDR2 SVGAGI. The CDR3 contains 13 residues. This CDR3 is CASLLRTGPEQYF. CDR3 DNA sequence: TGTGCCAGCCTACTCCGGACAGGGCCCGAGCAGTACTTC.

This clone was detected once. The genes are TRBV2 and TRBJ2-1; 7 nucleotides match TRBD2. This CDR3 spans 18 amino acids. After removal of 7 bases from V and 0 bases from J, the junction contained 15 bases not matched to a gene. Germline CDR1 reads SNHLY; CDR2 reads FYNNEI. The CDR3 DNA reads TGTGCCAGCAATGCACTACCGGGACTACCAAGCTCCTACAATGAGCAGTTCTTC. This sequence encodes CASNALPGLPSSYNEQFF.